This TCR beta chain was found in a study of PD-L1 blockade in urothelial cancer. Study background: Male sex and bladder-origin urothelial cancer were recorded for twenty-five of 29 patients. When blood samples were assessed, the median T cell count was 141,255.

Clones were sequenced by immunoSEQ multiplex PCR, and TCRdb holds only the in-frame ones, with some missing. The sample has about 95,000 clones, roughly 87% seen once. The germline V gene encodes CDR1 MDHEN and CDR2 SYDVKM. This CDR3 region has 12 residues. Trimming left V 7 bases short and J 10 bases short, with 15 bases between. Time point here: pretreatment peripheral blood. Urothelial carcinoma in patients was locally advanced or metastatic. This chain uses TRBV28 with TRBJ2-3; no definite D call. The receptor comes from a man in his sixties with urothelial cancer. Source: PBMCs, taken around atezolizumab (anti-PD-L1) treatment. The CDR3 here is CASTHSIYSQYF. CDR3 sequence (DNA): TGTGCCAGCACCCATTCTATCTATTCGCAGTATTTT.